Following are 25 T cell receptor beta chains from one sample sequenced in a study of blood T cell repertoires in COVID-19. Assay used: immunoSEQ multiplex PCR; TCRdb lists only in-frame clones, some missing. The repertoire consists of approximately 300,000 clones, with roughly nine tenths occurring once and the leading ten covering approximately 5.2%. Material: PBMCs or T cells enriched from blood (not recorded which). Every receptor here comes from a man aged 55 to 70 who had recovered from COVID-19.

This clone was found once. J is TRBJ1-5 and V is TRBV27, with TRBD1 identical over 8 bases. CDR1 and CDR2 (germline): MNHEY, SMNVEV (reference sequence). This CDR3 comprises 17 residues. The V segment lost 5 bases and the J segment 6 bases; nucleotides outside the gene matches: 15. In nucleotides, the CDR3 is TGTGCCAGCAGTCCCCACCTCAGGGGGCTACGGGGTCAGCCCCAGCATTTT. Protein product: CASSPHLRGLRGQPQHF.

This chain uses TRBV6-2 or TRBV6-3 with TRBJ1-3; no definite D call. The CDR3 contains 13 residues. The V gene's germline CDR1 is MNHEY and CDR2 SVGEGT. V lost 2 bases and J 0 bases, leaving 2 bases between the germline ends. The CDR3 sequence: CASSYLSGNTIYF. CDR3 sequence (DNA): TGTGCCAGCAGTTACCTCTCTGGAAACACCATATATTTT.

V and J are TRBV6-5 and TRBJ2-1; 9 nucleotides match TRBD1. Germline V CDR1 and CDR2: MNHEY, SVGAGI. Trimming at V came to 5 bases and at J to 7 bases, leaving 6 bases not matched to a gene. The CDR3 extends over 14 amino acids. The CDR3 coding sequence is TGTGCCAGCAGTCCACAGGGGGCGCAAAATGAGCAGTTCTTC. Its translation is CASSPQGAQNEQFF.

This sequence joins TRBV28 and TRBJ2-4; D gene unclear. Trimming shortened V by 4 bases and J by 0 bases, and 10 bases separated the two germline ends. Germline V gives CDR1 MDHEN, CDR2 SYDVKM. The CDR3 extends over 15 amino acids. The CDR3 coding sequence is TGTGCCAGCAGTTCTTTTATCCTAGCCAAAAACATTCAGTACTTC. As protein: CASSSFILAKNIQYF.

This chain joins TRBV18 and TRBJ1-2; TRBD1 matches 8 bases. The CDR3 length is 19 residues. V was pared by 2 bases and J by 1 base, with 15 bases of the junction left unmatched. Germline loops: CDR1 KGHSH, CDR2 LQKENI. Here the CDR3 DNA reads TGTGCCAGCTCACCAAGCTACCCAGGGGGCCATTTGGATAACTATGGCTACACCTTC. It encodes CASSPSYPGGHLDNYGYTF.

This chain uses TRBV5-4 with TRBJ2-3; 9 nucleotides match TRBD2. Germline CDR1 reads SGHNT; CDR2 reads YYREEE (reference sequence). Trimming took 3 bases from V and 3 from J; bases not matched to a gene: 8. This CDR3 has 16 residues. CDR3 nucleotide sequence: TGTGCCAGCAGCTCGGCTTCGAGCGGGAGGACAGATACGCAGTATTTT. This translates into CASSSASSGRTDTQYF.

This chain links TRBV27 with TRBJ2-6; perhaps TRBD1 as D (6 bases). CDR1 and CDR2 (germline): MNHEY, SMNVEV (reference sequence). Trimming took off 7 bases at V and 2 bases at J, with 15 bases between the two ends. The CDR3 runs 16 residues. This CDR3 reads CASTMGRGAGANVLTF. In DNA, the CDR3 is TGTGCCAGCACAATGGGCAGGGGTGCTGGGGCCAACGTCCTGACTTTC.

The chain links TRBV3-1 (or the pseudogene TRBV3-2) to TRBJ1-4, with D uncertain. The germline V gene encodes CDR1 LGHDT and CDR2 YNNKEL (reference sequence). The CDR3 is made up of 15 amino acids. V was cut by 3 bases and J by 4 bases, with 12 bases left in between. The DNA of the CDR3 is TGTGCCAGCAGCCATTTTGGGCAGATTAATGAAAAACTGTTTTTT. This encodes CASSHFGQINEKLFF.

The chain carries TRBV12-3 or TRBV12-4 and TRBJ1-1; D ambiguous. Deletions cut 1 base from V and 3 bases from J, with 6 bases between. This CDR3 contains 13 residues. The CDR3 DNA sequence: TGTGCCAGCAGTTTAGAACCGGACACTGAAGCTTTCTTT. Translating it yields CASSLEPDTEAFF.

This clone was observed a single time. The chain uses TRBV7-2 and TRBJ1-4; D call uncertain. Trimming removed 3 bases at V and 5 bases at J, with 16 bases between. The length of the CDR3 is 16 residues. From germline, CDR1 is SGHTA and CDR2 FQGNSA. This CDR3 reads CASSFPSGTANEKLFF. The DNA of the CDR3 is TGTGCCAGCAGCTTCCCAAGCGGAACAGCAAATGAAAAACTGTTTTTT. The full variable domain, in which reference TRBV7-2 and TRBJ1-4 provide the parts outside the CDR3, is GAGVSQSPSNKVTEKGKDVELRCDPISGHTALYWYRQSLGQGLEFLIYFQGNSAPDKSGLPSDRFSAERTGGSVSTLTIQRTQQEDSAVYLCASSFPSGTANEKLFFGSGTQLSVL.

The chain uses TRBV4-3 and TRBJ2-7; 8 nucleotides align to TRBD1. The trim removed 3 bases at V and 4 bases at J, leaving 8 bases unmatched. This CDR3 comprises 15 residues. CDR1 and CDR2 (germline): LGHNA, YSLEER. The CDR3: CASSHLPGQVYEQYF. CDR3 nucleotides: TGCGCCAGCAGCCACCTACCGGGACAGGTGTACGAGCAGTACTTC.

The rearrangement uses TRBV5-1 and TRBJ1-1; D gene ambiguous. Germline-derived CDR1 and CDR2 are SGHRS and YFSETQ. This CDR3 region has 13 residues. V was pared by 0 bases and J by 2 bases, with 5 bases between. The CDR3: CASSLALNTEAFF. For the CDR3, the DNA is TGCGCCAGCAGCTTGGCTTTAAACACTGAAGCTTTCTTT.

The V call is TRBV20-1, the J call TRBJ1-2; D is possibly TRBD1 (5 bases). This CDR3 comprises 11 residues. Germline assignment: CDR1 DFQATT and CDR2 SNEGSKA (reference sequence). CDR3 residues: CSGAGIHGYTF. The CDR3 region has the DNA TGCAGCGGAGCAGGGATCCATGGCTACACCTTC.

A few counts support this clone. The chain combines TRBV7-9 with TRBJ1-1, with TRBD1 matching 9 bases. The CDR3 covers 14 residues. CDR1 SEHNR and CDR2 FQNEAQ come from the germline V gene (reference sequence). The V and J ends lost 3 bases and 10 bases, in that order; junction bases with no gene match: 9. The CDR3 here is CASSFTGGYAGAFF. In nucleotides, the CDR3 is TGTGCCAGCAGCTTCACAGGGGGCTATGCAGGAGCTTTCTTT.

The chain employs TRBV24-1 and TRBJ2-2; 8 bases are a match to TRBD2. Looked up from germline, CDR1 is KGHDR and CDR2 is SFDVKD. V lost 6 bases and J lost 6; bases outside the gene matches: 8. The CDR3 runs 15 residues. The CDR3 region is CATSQLAGGSGELFF. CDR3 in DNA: TGTGCCACCAGTCAGCTAGCGGGCGGATCCGGGGAGCTGTTTTTT.

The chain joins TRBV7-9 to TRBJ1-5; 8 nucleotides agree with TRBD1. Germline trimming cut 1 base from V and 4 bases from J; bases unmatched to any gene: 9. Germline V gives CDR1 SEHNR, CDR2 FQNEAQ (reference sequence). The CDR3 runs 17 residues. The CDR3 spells CASSLGQGQGLNQPQHF. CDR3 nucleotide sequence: TGTGCCAGCAGCTTAGGACAAGGACAGGGCCTAAATCAGCCCCAGCATTTT.

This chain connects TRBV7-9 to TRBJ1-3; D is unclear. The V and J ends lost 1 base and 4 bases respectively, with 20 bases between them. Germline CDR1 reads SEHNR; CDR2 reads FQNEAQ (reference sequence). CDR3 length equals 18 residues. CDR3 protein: CASSLGIFSHQAGNTIYF. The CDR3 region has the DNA TGTGCCAGCAGCTTAGGAATATTTTCCCACCAAGCCGGAAACACCATATATTTT. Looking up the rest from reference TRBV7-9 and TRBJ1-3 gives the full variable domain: DTGVSQNPRHKITKRGQNVTFRCDPISEHNRLYWYRQTLGQGPEFLTYFQNEAQLEKSRLLSDRFSAERPKGSFSTLEIQRTEQGDSAMYLCASSLGIFSHQAGNTIYFGEGSWLTVV.

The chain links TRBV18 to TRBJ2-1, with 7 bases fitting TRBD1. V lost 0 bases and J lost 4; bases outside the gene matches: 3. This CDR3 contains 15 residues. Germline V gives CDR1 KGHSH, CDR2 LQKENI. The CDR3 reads CASSPPTTGYNEQFF. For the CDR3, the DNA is TGTGCCAGCTCACCACCGACGACAGGGTACAATGAGCAGTTCTTC. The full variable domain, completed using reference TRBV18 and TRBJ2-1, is NAGVMQNPRHLVRRRGQEARLRCSPMKGHSHVYWYRQLPEEGLKFMVYLQKENIIDESGMPKERFSAEFPKEGPSILRIQQVVRGDSAAYFCASSPPTTGYNEQFFGPGTRLTVL.

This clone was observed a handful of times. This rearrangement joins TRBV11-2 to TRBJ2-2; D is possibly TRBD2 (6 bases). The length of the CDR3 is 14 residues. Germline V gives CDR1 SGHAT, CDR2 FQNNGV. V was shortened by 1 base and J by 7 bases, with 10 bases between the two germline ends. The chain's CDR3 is CASSLVPTSGELFF. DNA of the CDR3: TGTGCCAGCAGCTTAGTCCCGACTAGCGGGGAGCTGTTTTTT. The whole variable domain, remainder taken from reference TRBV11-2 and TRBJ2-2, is EAGVAQSPRYKIIEKRQSVAFWCNPISGHATLYWYQQILGQGPKLLIQFQNNGVVDDSQLPKDRFSAERLKGVDSTLKIQPAKLEDSAVYLCASSLVPTSGELFFGEGSRLTVL.

The CDR3 sequence: CATSRDLGGQGGYTF. In nucleotides, the CDR3 is TGTGCCACCAGCAGAGATTTAGGGGGCCAGGGCGGCTACACCTTC. The V gene is TRBV15, the J gene TRBJ1-2; 7 nucleotides line up with TRBD1. With V trimmed by 0 bases and J by 8 bases, 9 bases remained unmatched. Germline values: CDR1 LNHNV, CDR2 YYDKDF (reference sequence). The CDR3 length is 15 residues.

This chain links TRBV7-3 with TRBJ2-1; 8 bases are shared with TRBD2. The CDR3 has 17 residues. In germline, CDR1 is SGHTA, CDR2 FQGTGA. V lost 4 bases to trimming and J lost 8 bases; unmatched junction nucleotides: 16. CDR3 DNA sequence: TGTGCCAGCAGCTCAGAGGGAGCGGGAGATTATGTTTATGAGCAGTTCTTC. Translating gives CASSSEGAGDYVYEQFF.

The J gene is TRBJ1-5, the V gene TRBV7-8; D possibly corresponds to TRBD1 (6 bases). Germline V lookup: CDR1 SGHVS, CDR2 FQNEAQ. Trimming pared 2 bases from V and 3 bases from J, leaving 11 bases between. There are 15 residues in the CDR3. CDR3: CASSLTRGFNQPQHF. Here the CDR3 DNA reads TGTGCCAGCAGCTTAACAAGGGGGTTCAATCAGCCCCAGCATTTT. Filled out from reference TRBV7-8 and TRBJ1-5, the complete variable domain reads GAGVSQSPRYKVAKRGQDVALRCDPISGHVSLFWYQQALGQGPEFLTYFQNEAQLDKSGLPSDRFFAERPEGSVSTLKIQRTQQEDSAVYLCASSLTRGFNQPQHFGDGTRLSIL.

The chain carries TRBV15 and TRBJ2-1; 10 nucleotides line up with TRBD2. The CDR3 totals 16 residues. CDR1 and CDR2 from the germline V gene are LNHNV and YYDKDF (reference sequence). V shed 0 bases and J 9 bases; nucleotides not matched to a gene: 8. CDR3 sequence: CATSRDPLAGDGEQFF. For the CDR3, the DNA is TGTGCCACCAGCAGAGATCCCCTAGCGGGAGACGGTGAGCAGTTCTTC.

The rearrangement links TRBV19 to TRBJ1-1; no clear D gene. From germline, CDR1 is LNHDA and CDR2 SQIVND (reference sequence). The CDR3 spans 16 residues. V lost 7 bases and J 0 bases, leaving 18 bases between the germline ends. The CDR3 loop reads CASTLDSGRMNTEAFF. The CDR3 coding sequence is TGTGCCAGTACACTCGACTCGGGTAGGATGAACACTGAAGCTTTCTTT.

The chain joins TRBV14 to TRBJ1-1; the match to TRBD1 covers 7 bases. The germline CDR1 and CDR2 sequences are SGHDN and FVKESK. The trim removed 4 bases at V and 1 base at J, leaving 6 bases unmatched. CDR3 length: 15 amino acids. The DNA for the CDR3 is TGTGCCAGCAGCCCCCGGGACAGAGAGAACACTGAAGCTTTCTTT. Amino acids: CASSPRDRENTEAFF.